This record covers a single T cell receptor beta chain. As yet, its antigen is unknown. The V and J ends lost 1 base and 3 bases respectively, with 15 bases between them. The length of the CDR3 is 16 residues. CDR1 MGHDK and CDR2 SYGVNS come from the germline V gene. This record comes from a study of cytomegalovirus exposure and HLA in healthy donors. The study's findings and limits: Another analysis was done later, and it associated approximately 17,000 TCR beta sequences with HLA alleles at 0.05 false discovery rate.

Vbeta (60) and Jbeta (13) primers were used in the PCR. TCRdb keeps only in-frame clones here, not all; method: immunoSEQ multiplex PCR. Across approximately 210,000 clones, the top ten clones capture roughly 0.98% of the sample. Sequencing was performed on PBMCs. The chain employs TRBV25-1 and TRBJ2-5; the D gene is possibly TRBD2 (8 bases). The TCR originated in a woman in her 30s in good health and CMV-seropositive. The CDR3 is CASSEWGTAGEETQYF. The CDR3 bases are TGTGCCAGCAGTGAATGGGGGACAGCGGGGGAAGAGACCCAGTACTTC. Full variable domain (rest looked up from reference TRBV25-1 and TRBJ2-5): EADIYQTPRYLVIGTGKKITLECSQTMGHDKMYWYQQDPGMELHLIHYSYGVNSTEKGDLSSESTVSRIRTEHFPLTLESARPSHTSQYLCASSEWGTAGEETQYFGPGTRLLVL.